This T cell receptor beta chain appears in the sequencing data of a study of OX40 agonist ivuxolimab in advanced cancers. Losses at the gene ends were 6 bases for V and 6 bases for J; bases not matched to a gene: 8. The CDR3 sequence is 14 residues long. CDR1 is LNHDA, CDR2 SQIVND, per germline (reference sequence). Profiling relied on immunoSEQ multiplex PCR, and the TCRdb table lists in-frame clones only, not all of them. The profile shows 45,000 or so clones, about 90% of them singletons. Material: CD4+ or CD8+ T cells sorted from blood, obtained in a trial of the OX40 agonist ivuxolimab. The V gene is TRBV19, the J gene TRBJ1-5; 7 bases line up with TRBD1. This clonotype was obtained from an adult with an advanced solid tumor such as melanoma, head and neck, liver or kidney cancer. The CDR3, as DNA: TGTGCCAGTAGGAGAGGGCAGGGGGTTCAGCCCCAGCATTTT. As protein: CASRRGQGVQPQHF.